The following is a TCR beta chain sequence with its context. Its antigen remains unknown. The data belong to a study of cytomegalovirus exposure and HLA in healthy donors. Study as a whole: Earlier findings included some 120 million unique TCR beta sequences obtained from 180 million or so T cells.

Notes on the study in general: The productive fraction for most TCR beta V segments was about 90% or about 30% in an earlier analysis. Looking again later, the authors saw that most CMV-associated TCR beta chains seemed HLA-restricted. HLA allele associations emerged for roughly 17,000 TCR beta sequences in a later analysis, at 0.05 false discovery rate.

Per the germline V gene, CDR1 is MGHDK and CDR2 is SYGVNS. V was shortened by 5 bases and J by 4 bases, with 9 bases between the two germline ends. The CDR3 consists of 13 residues. PCR used 60 Vbeta primers and 13 Jbeta primers. The assay was immunoSEQ multiplex PCR, and TCRdb's table has in-frame clones only and misses some. This sample's table has under 70,000 clones. V gene TRBV25-1 combines with J gene TRBJ1-3, with D tentatively TRBD1 (6 bases). This clonotype was sampled from a woman aged 18 to 35 in good health and CMV-seronegative. The sample consisted of PBMCs. In DNA form, the CDR3 reads TGTGCCAGCAGTCAGGGGTTAGGAAACACCATATATTTT. It is translated as CASSQGLGNTIYF.